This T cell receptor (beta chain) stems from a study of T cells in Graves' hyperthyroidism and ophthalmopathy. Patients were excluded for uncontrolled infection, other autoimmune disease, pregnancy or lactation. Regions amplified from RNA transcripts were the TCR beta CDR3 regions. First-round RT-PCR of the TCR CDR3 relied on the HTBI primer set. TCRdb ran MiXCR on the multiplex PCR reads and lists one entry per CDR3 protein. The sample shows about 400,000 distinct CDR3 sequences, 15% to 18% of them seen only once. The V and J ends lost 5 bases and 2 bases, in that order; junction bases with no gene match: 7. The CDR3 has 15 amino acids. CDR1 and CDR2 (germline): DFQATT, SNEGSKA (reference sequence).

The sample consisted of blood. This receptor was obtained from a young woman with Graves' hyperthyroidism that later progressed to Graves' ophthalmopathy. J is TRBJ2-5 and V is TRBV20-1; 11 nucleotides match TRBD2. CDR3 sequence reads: CSAYLAGGRQETQYF. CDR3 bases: TGCAGTGCTTACCTAGCGGGAGGCAGGCAAGAGACCCAGTACTTC.